Listed here are 6 T cell receptor beta chains from one sample, sequenced in a study of T cells in Graves' hyperthyroidism and ophthalmopathy. What was amplified from RNA transcripts were TCR beta CDR3 regions. The HTBI primer set served for first-round RT-PCR of the TCR CDR3. TCRdb recomputed calls from the multiplex PCR reads with MiXCR, one row per CDR3 protein. The sample holds 500,000 or so distinct CDR3 sequences; 15% to 20% are singletons and the top ten take less than 30%. The sequenced sample consisted of blood. The receptor source for this set is a woman younger than 45 with Graves' ophthalmopathy.

Many counts were recorded for this clonotype. The genes are TRBV12-3 or TRBV12-4 and TRBJ2-1; 9 positions agree with TRBD2. This CDR3 region has 13 residues. Germline trimming cut 7 bases from V and 9 bases from J; bases unmatched to any gene: 7. CDR3 loop: CASTPGLAGEQFF. CDR3 nucleotide sequence: TGTGCCAGCACCCCGGGACTAGCTGGTGAGCAGTTCTTC.

The rearrangement links TRBV6-4 to TRBJ2-6, with D perhaps assigned TRBD1 or TRBD2 (7 bases each). This CDR3 has 18 amino acids. Per germline, CDR1 MRHNA and CDR2 SNTAGT. Trimming pared 6 bases from V and 2 bases from J, leaving 20 bases between. In DNA form, the CDR3 reads TGTGCCAGCAGCCACCGACAGGGAGGGAGGACTGGGGCCAACGTCCTGACTTTC. Protein: CASSHRQGGRTGANVLTF.

The chain joins TRBV12-3 or TRBV12-4 to TRBJ2-4, with 11 bases identical to TRBD1. V dropped 2 bases and J dropped 9; count of bases not matched to a gene: 9. This CDR3 has 16 amino acids. The CDR3 nucleotides read TGTGCCAGCAGTTTAACCACCGGGACAGGGGGTCCCATTCAGTACTTC. This gives the protein CASSLTTGTGGPIQYF.

On this clonotype: One end of the junction varies from germline; a read error may be responsible. V usage is TRBV28 and J usage is TRBJ1-2, with D possibly matching TRBD1 (6 bases). CDR1 MDHEN and CDR2 SYDVKM come from the germline V gene. CDR3 length equals 15 residues. The CDR3 is CAGRTPQGRNYGYTF. For the CDR3, the DNA is TGTGCCGGCAGAACCCCCCAGGGGCGAAACTATGGCTACACCTTC.

As regards this clonotype: With a much larger clone just one base away, this may be a read error. The chain employs TRBV28 and TRBJ1-1, with 10 bases fitting TRBD1. The CDR3 runs 17 residues. V gave up 4 bases and J gave up 0 bases; unmatched junction bases: 8. The germline V gene encodes CDR1 MDHEN and CDR2 SYDVKM. The CDR3 reads CASSSHPGQGLNTEAFF. In DNA, the CDR3 is TGTGCCAGCAGTTCCCATCCGGGACAGGGGTTGAACACTGAAGCTTTCTTT. The variable domain in full, completed from reference TRBV28 and TRBJ1-1, reads DVKVTQSSRYLVKRTGEKVFLECVQDMDHENMFWYRQDPGLGLRLIYFSYDVKMKEKGDIPEGYSVSREKKERFSLILESASTNQTSMYLCASSSHPGQGLNTEAFFGQGTRLTVV.

V and J are TRBV7-9 and TRBJ2-7, with TRBD1 matching 7 bases. This CDR3 contains 14 residues. V was clipped by 2 bases and J by 7 bases; unmatched bases: 8. The germline V gene encodes CDR1 SEHNR and CDR2 FQNEAQ (reference sequence). The CDR3 protein is CASSLTGTAREQYF. The CDR3 nucleotides read TGTGCCAGCAGCTTAACGGGGACAGCTCGGGAGCAGTACTTC.